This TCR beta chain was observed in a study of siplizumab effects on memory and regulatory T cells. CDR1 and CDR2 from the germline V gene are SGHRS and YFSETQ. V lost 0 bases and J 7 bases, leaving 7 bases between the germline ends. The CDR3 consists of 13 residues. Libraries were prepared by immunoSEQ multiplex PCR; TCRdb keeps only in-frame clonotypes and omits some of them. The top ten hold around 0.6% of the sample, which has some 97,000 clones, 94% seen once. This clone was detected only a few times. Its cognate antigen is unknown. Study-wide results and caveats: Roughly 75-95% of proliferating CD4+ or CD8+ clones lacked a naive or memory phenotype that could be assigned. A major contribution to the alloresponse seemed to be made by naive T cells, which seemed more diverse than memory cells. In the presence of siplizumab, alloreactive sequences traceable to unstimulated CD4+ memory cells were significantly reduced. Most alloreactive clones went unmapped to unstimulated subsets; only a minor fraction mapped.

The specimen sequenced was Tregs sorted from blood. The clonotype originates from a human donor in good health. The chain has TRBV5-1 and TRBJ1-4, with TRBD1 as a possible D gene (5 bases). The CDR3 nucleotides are TGCGCCAGCAGCTTGGCAGGGCGTGAAAAACTGTTTTTT. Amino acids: CASSLAGREKLFF.